This T cell receptor beta chain was profiled in a study of response to subunit inactivated influenza vaccine. For this clonotype: Its target is not known.

In TCRdb, the RT-PCR reads were re-called with MiXCR into one record per CDR3 protein. The table lists 500,000 to 600,000 distinct CDR3 sequences, 14% of them singletons. Germline CDR1 and CDR2: SGHDN and FVKESK. The V segment lost 1 base and the J segment 14 bases; nucleotides outside the gene matches: 2. CDR3 length: 11 residues. Study-wide results and limits: Few new T cells, the authors suggested, are recruited by each seasonal influenza vaccination.

V gene TRBV14 combines with J gene TRBJ2-3; TRBD1 aligns across 8 bases. The clonotype originates from a man between 50 and 59 years old who received an inactivated influenza vaccine. Sample: PBMCs from blood, taken 12 days after vaccination. This CDR3 is CASSQGGQGYF. Written as DNA, the CDR3 is TGTGCCAGCAGCCAAGGCGGACAGGGGTATTTT. Filled out from reference TRBV14 and TRBJ2-3, the complete variable domain reads EAGVTQFPSHSVIEKGQTVTLRCDPISGHDNLYWYRRVMGKEIKFLLHFVKESKQDESGMPNNRFLAERTGGTYSTLKVQPAELEDSGVYFCASSQGGQGYFGPGTRLTVL.